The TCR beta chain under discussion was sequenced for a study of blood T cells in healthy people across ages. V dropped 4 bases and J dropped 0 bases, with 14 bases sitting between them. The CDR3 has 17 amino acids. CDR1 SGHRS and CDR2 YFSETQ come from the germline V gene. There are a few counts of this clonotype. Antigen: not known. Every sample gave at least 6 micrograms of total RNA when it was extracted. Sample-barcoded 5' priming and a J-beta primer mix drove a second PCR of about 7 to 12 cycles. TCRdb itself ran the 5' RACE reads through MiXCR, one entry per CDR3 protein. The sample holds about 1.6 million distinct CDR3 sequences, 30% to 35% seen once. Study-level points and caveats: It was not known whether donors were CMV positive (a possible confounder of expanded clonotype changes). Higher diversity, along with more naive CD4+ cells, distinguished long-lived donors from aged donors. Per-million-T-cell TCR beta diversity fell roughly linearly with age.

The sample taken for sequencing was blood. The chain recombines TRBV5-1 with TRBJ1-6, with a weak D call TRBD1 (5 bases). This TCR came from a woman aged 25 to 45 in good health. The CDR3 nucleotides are TGCGCCAGCAGCCTGGACATCAGGAGCTCCTATAATTCACCCCTCCACTTT. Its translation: CASSLDIRSSYNSPLHF.